This TCR beta chain was sequenced in a study of prognosis after radiotherapy for stage I lung cancer. Study context: The enrollment of patients with stage I non-small cell lung cancer occurred between April 2018 and January 2019. Squamous cell carcinoma tumors occurred in over five patients, adenocarcinoma in under 15.

Regarding the study as a whole: Usage of the TRBV and TRBJ genes (in patients with versus without metastases) was reportedly different.

TCR beta CDR3 amplification from genomic DNA was performed by two-round multiplex PCR. Round one of PCR was performed, and it used primers specific to each TRBV and TRBJ gene. TCRdb re-analysed the multiplex PCR reads in MiXCR, keeping a single row per CDR3 protein. Here the sample spans about 20,000 distinct CDR3 sequences, 35% to 45% being singletons. To note about this clonotype: No antigen is known for it.

The sequence was obtained from a donor over 45 with non-small cell lung cancer. The source was PBMCs, collected before or after stereotactic body radiation therapy (not recorded which).

The DNA for the CDR3 is TGTGCCAGCAGCCGTACCCCCATGGGACTAGCGGACAATGAGCAGTTCTTC. The encoded protein is CASSRTPMGLADNEQFF. The V gene is TRBV6-2 or TRBV6-3, the J gene TRBJ2-1; 11 positions agree with TRBD2. CDR1 is MNHEY and CDR2 is SVGEGT in the germline V gene. V was pared by 6 bases and J by 5 bases, with 12 bases of the junction left unmatched. This CDR3 has 17 residues.